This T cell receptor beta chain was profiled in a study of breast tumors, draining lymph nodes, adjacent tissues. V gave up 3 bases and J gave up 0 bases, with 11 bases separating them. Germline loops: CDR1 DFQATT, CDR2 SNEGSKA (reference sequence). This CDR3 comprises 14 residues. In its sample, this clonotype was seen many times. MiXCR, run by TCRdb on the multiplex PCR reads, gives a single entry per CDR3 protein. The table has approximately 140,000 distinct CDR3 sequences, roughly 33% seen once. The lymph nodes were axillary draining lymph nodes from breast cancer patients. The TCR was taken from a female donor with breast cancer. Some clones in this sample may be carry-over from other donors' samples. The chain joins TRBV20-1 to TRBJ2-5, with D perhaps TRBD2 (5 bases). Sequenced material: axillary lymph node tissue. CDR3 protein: CSARDFRYQETQYF. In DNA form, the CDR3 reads TGCAGTGCTAGGGACTTCCGGTACCAAGAGACCCAGTACTTC.